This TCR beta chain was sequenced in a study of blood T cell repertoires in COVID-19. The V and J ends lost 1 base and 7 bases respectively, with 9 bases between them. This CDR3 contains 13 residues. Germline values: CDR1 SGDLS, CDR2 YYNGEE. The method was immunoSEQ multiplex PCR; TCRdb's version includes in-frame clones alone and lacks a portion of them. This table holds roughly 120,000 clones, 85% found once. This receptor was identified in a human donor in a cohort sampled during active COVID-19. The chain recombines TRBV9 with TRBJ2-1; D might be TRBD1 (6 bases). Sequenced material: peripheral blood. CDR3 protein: CASSVLQGNEQFF. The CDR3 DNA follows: TGTGCCAGCAGCGTACTACAGGGAAATGAGCAGTTCTTC.